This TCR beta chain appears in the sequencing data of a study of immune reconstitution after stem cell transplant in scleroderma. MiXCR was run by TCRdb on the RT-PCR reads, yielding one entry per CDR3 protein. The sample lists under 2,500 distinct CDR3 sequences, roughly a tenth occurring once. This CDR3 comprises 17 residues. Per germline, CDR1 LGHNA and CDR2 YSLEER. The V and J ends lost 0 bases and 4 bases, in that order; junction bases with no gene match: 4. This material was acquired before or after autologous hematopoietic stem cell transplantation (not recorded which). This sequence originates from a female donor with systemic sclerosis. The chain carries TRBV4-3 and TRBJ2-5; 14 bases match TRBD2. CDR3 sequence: CASSQDWTSGGPETQYF. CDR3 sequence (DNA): TGCGCCAGCAGCCAAGACTGGACTAGCGGGGGGCCAGAGACCCAGTACTTC.